The rows below give T cell receptor beta chains drawn from one sample of a study of cytomegalovirus exposure and HLA in healthy donors. This table comes from immunoSEQ multiplex PCR, and its TCRdb copy is limited to in-frame clones, with some not included. Among around 200,000 clones listed, 65% to 80% were seen once. Sequencing was carried out using PBMCs. These receptors originate from a girl aged 2-15 years in good health and CMV-seronegative. CDR3s include the opening cysteine and the closing phenylalanine or tryptophan. The order of the fields is V gene, J gene, CDR3 protein.

v_gene: TRBV15; j_gene: TRBJ1-6; CDR3aa: CATSVLPRPLGGSPLHF
v_gene: TRBV19; j_gene: TRBJ1-1; CDR3aa: CASSAGLNTEAFF
v_gene: TRBV19; j_gene: TRBJ1-4; CDR3aa: CASRPAAGVGEKLFF
v_gene: TRBV30; j_gene: TRBJ1-2; CDR3aa: CAWSPGTGAPTF
v_gene: TRBV5-1; j_gene: TRBJ2-4; CDR3aa: CAKHGRLPRRAKNIQYF
v_gene: TRBV18; j_gene: TRBJ1-2; CDR3aa: CASSKDRGRDGYTF
v_gene: TRBV9; j_gene: TRBJ2-1; CDR3aa: CASSVASGVAGGLDNEQFF
v_gene: TRBV19; j_gene: TRBJ2-5; CDR3aa: CASSMSPLLGGETQYF
v_gene: TRBV7-9; j_gene: TRBJ2-1; CDR3aa: CASTDVVLGSNEQFF
v_gene: TRBV10-3; j_gene: TRBJ2-3; CDR3aa: CAIRLSNLGTSGGRTSTDTQYF
v_gene: TRBV6-5; j_gene: TRBJ2-7; CDR3aa: CASSYSTGGDEQYF
v_gene: TRBV5-4; j_gene: TRBJ1-1; CDR3aa: CASSLGQMNTEAFF
v_gene: TRBV4-2; j_gene: TRBJ2-3; CDR3aa: CASSQALAGTSTDTQYF
v_gene: TRBV25-1; j_gene: TRBJ2-5; CDR3aa: CASSEFGLAGVGETQYF
v_gene: TRBV7-9; j_gene: TRBJ1-1; CDR3aa: CAILRGNTEAFF
v_gene: TRBV5-6; j_gene: TRBJ2-1; CDR3aa: CASSLGTADEQFF
v_gene: TRBV6-4; j_gene: TRBJ2-7; CDR3aa: CASSDPPTSGISYEQYF
v_gene: TRBV18; j_gene: TRBJ1-1; CDR3aa: CASSPAGQSNTEAFF
v_gene: TRBV6-1; j_gene: TRBJ2-5; CDR3aa: CASSPGSGGQETQYF
v_gene: TRBV6-5; j_gene: TRBJ2-2; CDR3aa: CASRGPGVGTGELFF
v_gene: TRBV7-6; j_gene: TRBJ1-2; CDR3aa: CASSSGDGYTF
v_gene: TRBV27; j_gene: TRBJ2-2; CDR3aa: CASSFLGTGELFF